The rows below give T cell receptor beta chains drawn from one sample of a study of blood T cell repertoires in COVID-19. Libraries were prepared by immunoSEQ multiplex PCR; TCRdb keeps only in-frame clonotypes and omits some of them. The sample carries about 480,000 clones, roughly 90% recorded once. The specimen was PBMCs or T cells enriched from blood (not recorded which). These receptors were collected from a woman in her thirties or forties who had recovered from COVID-19. CDR3s include the opening cysteine and the closing phenylalanine or tryptophan. The D gene is left open where the match is weak. Clone size is stated in some rows and not others, as once, few, many or a class when expanded.

DNA	CDR3	D	length	size	V	J
TGTGCTAGTGGTTTGGTATCAGGGGACGGGGAGACCCAGTACTTC	CASGLVSGDGETQYF	.	15	once	TRBV12-5	TRBJ2-5
TGTGCCACCAGCGAGACAGGGGTAGAGGACTATGGCTACACCTTC	CATSETGVEDYGYTF	TRBD1	15	.	TRBV24-1	TRBJ1-2
TGTGCCAGCAGTTACGACTTCCGAAACACCGGGGAGCTGTTTTTT	CASSYDFRNTGELFF	.	15	.	TRBV6-2/TRBV6-3	TRBJ2-2
TGCGCCAGCAGCTTGGGAAACTCGGCGGGAGGGCCGGGTAATGAGCAGTTCTTC	CASSLGNSAGGPGNEQFF	TRBD2	18	.	TRBV5-1	TRBJ2-1
TGTGCCAGCGCGGAAGGGGCTCACAATCAGCCCCAGCATTTT	CASAEGAHNQPQHF	.	14	.	TRBV19	TRBJ1-5
TGTGCCAGCAGCTACCGACAGGGAGCCGGAACCGGGGAGCTGTTTTTT	CASSYRQGAGTGELFF	TRBD1	16	.	TRBV11-3	TRBJ2-2
TGTGCCAGCAGCCAGGGTGGGACAGGGGAGGGCTACACCTTC	CASSQGGTGEGYTF	TRBD1	14	.	TRBV3-1/TRBV3-2	TRBJ1-2
TGTGCCATTTTGGTTCTGAGGAACTATGGCTACACCTTC	CAILVLRNYGYTF	.	13	.	TRBV10-3	TRBJ1-2
TGTGCCTGGAGTGTACCCCGGGCCGGGGGAGGTAGCTACGAGCAGTACTTC	CAWSVPRAGGGSYEQYF	.	17	once	TRBV30	TRBJ2-7
TGCGCCAGCAGCTTGGGGGCTAGCGGCCTTAGCACAGATACGCAGTATTTT	CASSLGASGLSTDTQYF	TRBD2	17	.	TRBV5-1	TRBJ2-3
TGTGCCAGCAGCCAAGTTCCTTTCTGGGACAGCACCTACGAGCAGTACTTC	CASSQVPFWDSTYEQYF	TRBD1	17	.	TRBV4-2	TRBJ2-7
TGTGCCAGCAGCTTTAGTGAGGGATACTATGGCTACACCTTC	CASSFSEGYYGYTF	.	14	few	TRBV7-9	TRBJ1-2
TGTGCCAGCAGCATCCCCAGGGGGCCAAACACCGGGGAGCTGTTTTTT	CASSIPRGPNTGELFF	TRBD1	16	once	TRBV5-4	TRBJ2-2
TGTGCCAGCAGTTTATCGTCATTCGGGACAGGGGTACGAGATCAGCCCCAGCATTTT	CASSLSSFGTGVRDQPQHF	TRBD1	19	.	TRBV27	TRBJ1-5
TGCGCCAGCAGTACTAGCGACGGGACCGGGGAGCTGTTTTTT	CASSTSDGTGELFF	TRBD2	14	.	TRBV10-2	TRBJ2-2
TGTGCCATCAACGGGAAAGCGGGAGGGCCTTACGAGCAGTACTTC	CAINGKAGGPYEQYF	TRBD2	15	.	TRBV10-3	TRBJ2-7
TGTGCCAGCAGAAAGTCAGGGGATGCTTTCTTT	CASRKSGDAFF	.	11	.	TRBV27	TRBJ1-1
TGTGCCAGCAGCCCGAACTCCAGGGGCCGCTACGAGCAGTACTTC	CASSPNSRGRYEQYF	.	15	.	TRBV9	TRBJ2-7
TGTGCCAGCAGCCAAGGTTCAGGGCCAGCCTACGAGCAGTACTTC	CASSQGSGPAYEQYF	.	15	.	TRBV3-1/TRBV3-2	TRBJ2-7
TGTGCCAGCAGTACCCTTTGGGTCGGTGACAACATAGCCAAAAACATTCAGTACTTC	CASSTLWVGDNIAKNIQYF	.	19	.	TRBV28	TRBJ2-4
TGTGCCAGCAGCTCAGGGACAGGGTGGGATGGCTACACCTTC	CASSSGTGWDGYTF	TRBD1	14	.	TRBV6-5	TRBJ1-2
TGTGCCAGTACCACTCTCGGGCAGCCCCAGCATTTT	CASTTLGQPQHF	.	12	.	TRBV19	TRBJ1-5
TGTGCCAGCACCCATTACAGGGGGCCCCTTAACTATGGCTACACCTTC	CASTHYRGPLNYGYTF	TRBD1	16	once	TRBV28	TRBJ1-2
TGTGCCAGCAGTTTCCTAGCGGGAGCCAATGAGCAGTTCTTC	CASSFLAGANEQFF	TRBD2	14	.	TRBV28	TRBJ2-1
TGCGCCAGCAGCCAAGGGTCAGTCGGGACCTACGAGCAGTACTTC	CASSQGSVGTYEQYF	.	15	.	TRBV4-1	TRBJ2-7
TGTGCCAGCAGTGAGATAAGGGGGAGCGGTGAGACCCAGTACTTC	CASSEIRGSGETQYF	.	15	.	TRBV2	TRBJ2-5
TGTGCCAGCAGCGTAACAGGGTCTGGGCAGCCCCAGCATTTT	CASSVTGSGQPQHF	.	14	.	TRBV7-9	TRBJ1-5
TGTGCCAGCAGCTTAGGCGGGAGAGACACAGATACGCAGTATTTT	CASSLGGRDTDTQYF	TRBD2	15	.	TRBV7-9	TRBJ2-3
TGTGCCAGCAGTCCGATAAGGACAGGGCGTGGAGAGACCCAGTACTTC	CASSPIRTGRGETQYF	TRBD1	16	once	TRBV27	TRBJ2-5
TGTGCCAGCAGAACCTCAAGAGCAGATACGCAGTATTTT	CASRTSRADTQYF	.	13	.	TRBV6-5	TRBJ2-3
TGCGCCAGTACCCTCGACAGGGGGAACACTGAAGCTTTCTTT	CASTLDRGNTEAFF	TRBD1	14	.	TRBV5-1	TRBJ1-1
TGTGCCTGGAGTGTACTTGGAGACACCATATATTTT	CAWSVLGDTIYF	.	12	.	TRBV30	TRBJ1-3
TGCAGCGTTCAAAAGGCCCTCGGGGTAGCTGACTATGGCTACACCTTC	CSVQKALGVADYGYTF	.	16	.	TRBV29-1	TRBJ1-2
TGTGCCAGCAGTTTATCGGTACTAGCGGGAGTCCAAGATACGCAGTATTTT	CASSLSVLAGVQDTQYF	TRBD2	17	.	TRBV27	TRBJ2-3
TGCGCCAGCAGCCGCCTAAGCAGGGGGCAATCCGAGCAGTACTTC	CASSRLSRGQSEQYF	TRBD1	15	.	TRBV4-3	TRBJ2-7
TGCGCCAGCAGCTTGGGGACAGGGGAGTCTGGCTACACCTTC	CASSLGTGESGYTF	TRBD1	14	.	TRBV5-1	TRBJ1-2
TGTGCCAGCAGCTCCAGTGGGCTAGCGGGGAGGGTAGATACGCAGTATTTT	CASSSSGLAGRVDTQYF	TRBD2	17	once	TRBV3-1/TRBV3-2	TRBJ2-3
TGCGCCAGCAGCCAAGATAGAGCGGGAGTAGTTACGCAGTATTTT	CASSQDRAGVVTQYF	TRBD2	15	few	TRBV4-1	TRBJ2-3
TGCGCCAGCAGCCGAGGGTTTTGGACTGAAGCTTTCTTT	CASSRGFWTEAFF	.	13	.	TRBV4-1	TRBJ1-1
TGTGCCAGCAGTGTACAGGGCGTTGGGGGCTACACCTTC	CASSVQGVGGYTF	.	13	.	TRBV25-1	TRBJ1-2
TGCGCCAGAAAAGAATTAGTTGACACCGGGGAGCTGTTTTTT	CARKELVDTGELFF	.	14	.	TRBV23-1	TRBJ2-2
TGTGCCAGTAGTAGCCAGGGCGAGACCCAGTACTTC	CASSSQGETQYF	.	12	.	TRBV19	TRBJ2-5
TGTGCCAGCAGCTTAGCTGGGGGGGGGTCCTATAATTCACCCCTCCACTTT	CASSLAGGGSYNSPLHF	.	17	.	TRBV7-8	TRBJ1-6
TGCGCCAGCCGTTGGAGTGGGGCTCAGGGTCCCGGAAACACCATATATTTT	CASRWSGAQGPGNTIYF	.	17	.	TRBV5-1	TRBJ1-3
TGTGCCAGCACGGCCAGGGGTACAGATACGCAGTATTTT	CASTARGTDTQYF	.	13	.	TRBV3-1/TRBV3-2	TRBJ2-3
TGTGCCAGCAGCTCCCGACTAGCCCACTACAATGAGCAGTTCTTC	CASSSRLAHYNEQFF	TRBD2	15	.	TRBV9	TRBJ2-1
TGTGCCAGCAGCCAAGATGGTAGCGGGAGACGGGGTGAGACCCAGTACTTC	CASSQDGSGRRGETQYF	TRBD2	17	.	TRBV3-1/TRBV3-2	TRBJ2-5
TGTGCCAGCAGCCAAGGACAGGGTATTGACACTGAAGCTTTCTTT	CASSQGQGIDTEAFF	TRBD1	15	few	TRBV3-1/TRBV3-2	TRBJ1-1
TGTGCCAGCAATCGCCCAGGGCGGAACACTGAAGCTTTCTTT	CASNRPGRNTEAFF	.	14	.	TRBV6-5	TRBJ1-1
TGCGCCAGCAGCCAAGATCTGGCGGTTTGGAATTCACCCCTCCACTTT	CASSQDLAVWNSPLHF	.	16	.	TRBV4-3	TRBJ1-6
TGTGCCAGCAGTCAGGGGTTATGGGAGACCCAGTACTTC	CASSQGLWETQYF	.	13	once	TRBV11-3	TRBJ2-5
TGTGCCAGCAGCTTAGCGGTAGGACTAGGACGCACAGATACGCAGTATTTT	CASSLAVGLGRTDTQYF	TRBD2	17	.	TRBV11-2	TRBJ2-3
TGTGCCAGCAGTGGGGGAGAAAACAATGAGCAGTTCTTC	CASSGGENNEQFF	.	13	.	TRBV6-4	TRBJ2-1